This T cell receptor (beta chain) was observed in a study of shared clonotypes between healthy human individuals. Background on the study: Donor ages ranged 18 to 49 years: two women, a few men. Study observations and caveats: The authors expected sequencing depth to affect clonotype sharing among donors.

V dropped 6 bases and J dropped 5 bases, with 13 bases sitting between them. Per germline, CDR1 SGHAT and CDR2 FQNNGV. The CDR3 runs 13 residues. The table lists this clone with a few counts. The antigen is unknown. Deep was the level used in running the assay. Measured with immunoSEQ multiplex PCR; TCRdb has only the in-frame clones, and not every one. The repertoire includes about 100,000 clones, 40% to 55% of them detected once, and about 15% sits in the top ten. The V gene is TRBV11-2, the J gene TRBJ2-5; no reliable D call. The material sequenced was PBMCs. This TCR was recovered from a woman between 40 and 50 years old in good health. Some clones in this sample may be carry-over from other donors' samples. This CDR3 is CASSFPFGETQYF. In DNA form, the CDR3 reads TGTGCCAGCAGTTTCCCTTTCGGGGAGACCCAGTACTTC.